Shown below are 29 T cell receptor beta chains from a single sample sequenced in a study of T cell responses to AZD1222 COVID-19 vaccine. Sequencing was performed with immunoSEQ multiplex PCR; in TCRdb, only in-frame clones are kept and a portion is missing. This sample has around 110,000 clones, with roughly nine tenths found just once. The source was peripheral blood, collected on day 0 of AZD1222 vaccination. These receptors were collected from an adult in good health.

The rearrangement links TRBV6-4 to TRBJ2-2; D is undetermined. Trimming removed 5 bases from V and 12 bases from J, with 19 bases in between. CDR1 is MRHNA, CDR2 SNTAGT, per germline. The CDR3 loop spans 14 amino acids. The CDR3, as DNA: TGTGCCAGCAGTCCGGTACAGCCCGAGTGGAAGCTGTTTTTT. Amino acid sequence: CASSPVQPEWKLFF.

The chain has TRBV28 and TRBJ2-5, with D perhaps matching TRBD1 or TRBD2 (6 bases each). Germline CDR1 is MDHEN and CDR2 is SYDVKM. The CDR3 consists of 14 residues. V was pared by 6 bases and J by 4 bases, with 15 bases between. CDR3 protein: CASRVTGARETQYF. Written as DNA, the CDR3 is TGTGCCAGCAGGGTTACGGGGGCTCGAGAGACCCAGTACTTC.

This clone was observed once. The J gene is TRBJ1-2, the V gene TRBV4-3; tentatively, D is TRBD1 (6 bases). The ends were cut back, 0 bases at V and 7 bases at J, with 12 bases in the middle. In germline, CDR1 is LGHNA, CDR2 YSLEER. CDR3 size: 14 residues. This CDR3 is CASSQDWGRFGYTF. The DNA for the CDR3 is TGCGCCAGCAGCCAAGACTGGGGGCGGTTTGGCTACACCTTC.

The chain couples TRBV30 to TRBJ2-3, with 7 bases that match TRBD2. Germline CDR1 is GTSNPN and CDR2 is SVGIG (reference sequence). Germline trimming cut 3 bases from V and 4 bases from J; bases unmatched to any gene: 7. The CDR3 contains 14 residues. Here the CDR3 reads CAWRKGLAADTQYF. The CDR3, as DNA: TGTGCCTGGAGGAAGGGGCTAGCGGCAGATACGCAGTATTTT.

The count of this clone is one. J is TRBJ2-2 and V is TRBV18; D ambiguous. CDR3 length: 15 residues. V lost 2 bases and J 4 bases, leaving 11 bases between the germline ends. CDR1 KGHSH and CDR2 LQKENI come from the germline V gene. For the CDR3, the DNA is TGTGCCAGCTCACCAACGGATGACACCACCGGGGAGCTGTTTTTT. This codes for CASSPTDDTTGELFF.

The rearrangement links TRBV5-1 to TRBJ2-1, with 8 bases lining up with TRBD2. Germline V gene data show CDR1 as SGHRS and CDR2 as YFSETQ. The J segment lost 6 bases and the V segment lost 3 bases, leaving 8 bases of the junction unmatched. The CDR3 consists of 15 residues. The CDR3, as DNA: TGCGCCAGCAGCTCAGGACTAGCCATTATCAATGAGCAGTTCTTC. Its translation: CASSSGLAIINEQFF.

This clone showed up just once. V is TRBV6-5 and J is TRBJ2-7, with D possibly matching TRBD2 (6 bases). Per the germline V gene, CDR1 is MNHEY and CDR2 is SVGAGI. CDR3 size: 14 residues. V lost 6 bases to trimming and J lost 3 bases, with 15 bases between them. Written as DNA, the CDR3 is TGTGCCAGCAGCTTGGGCGGGGTGCTCTACGAGCAGTACTTC. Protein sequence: CASSLGGVLYEQYF.

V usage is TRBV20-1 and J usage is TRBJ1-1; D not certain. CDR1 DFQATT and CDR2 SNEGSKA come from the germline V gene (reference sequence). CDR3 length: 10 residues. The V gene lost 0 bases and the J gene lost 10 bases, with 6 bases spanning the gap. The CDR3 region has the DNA TGCAGTGCTAGAGATCTCGGAGCTTTCTTT. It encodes CSARDLGAFF.

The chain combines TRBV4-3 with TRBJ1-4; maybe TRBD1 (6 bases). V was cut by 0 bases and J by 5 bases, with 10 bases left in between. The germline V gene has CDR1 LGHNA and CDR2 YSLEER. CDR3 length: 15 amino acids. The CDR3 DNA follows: TGCGCCAGCAGCCAAGAGGACAGTATGAATGAAAAACTGTTTTTT. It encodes CASSQEDSMNEKLFF.

The CDR3 nucleotides are TGTGCCAGTAGTATAGATCCCGGGGTCCCCTATGGCTACACCTTC. Translating it yields CASSIDPGVPYGYTF. The chain employs TRBV19 and TRBJ1-2, with D uncertain. Germline CDR1 and CDR2: LNHDA and SQIVND (reference sequence). The CDR3 runs 15 residues. With 0 bases removed from V and 4 bases from J, the gap between germline ends came to 12 bases.

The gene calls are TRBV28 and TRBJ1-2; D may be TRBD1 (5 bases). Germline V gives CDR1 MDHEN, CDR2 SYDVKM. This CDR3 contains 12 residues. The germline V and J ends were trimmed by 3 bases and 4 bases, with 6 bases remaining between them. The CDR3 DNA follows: TGTGCCAGCAGTTTTCAGGGCTATGGCTACACCTTC. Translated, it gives CASSFQGYGYTF.

In DNA form, the CDR3 reads TGTGCCAGCAGCTTGACAGAATCCTATTTGAACACTGAAGCTTTCTTT. Its translation: CASSLTESYLNTEAFF. This chain uses TRBV7-2 with TRBJ1-1; tentatively, D is TRBD1 (5 bases). The CDR3 sequence is 16 residues long. Trimming removed 3 bases from V and 0 bases from J, with 14 bases in between. From germline, CDR1 is SGHTA and CDR2 FQGNSA.

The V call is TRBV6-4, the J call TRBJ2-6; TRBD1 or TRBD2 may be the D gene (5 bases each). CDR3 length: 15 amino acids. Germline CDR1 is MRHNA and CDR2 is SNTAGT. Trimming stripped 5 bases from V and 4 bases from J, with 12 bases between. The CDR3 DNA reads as TGTGCCAGCAGTCCCGGGGACCCCGGGGCCAACGTCCTGACTTTC. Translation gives CASSPGDPGANVLTF.

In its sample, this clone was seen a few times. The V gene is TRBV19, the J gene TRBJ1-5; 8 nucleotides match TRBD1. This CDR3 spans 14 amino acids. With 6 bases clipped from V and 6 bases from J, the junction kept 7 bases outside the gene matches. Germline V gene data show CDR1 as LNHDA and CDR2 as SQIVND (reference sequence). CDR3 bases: TGTGCCAGTAGAAAAATTACAGGGGGTCAGCCCCAGCATTTT. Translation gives CASRKITGGQPQHF.

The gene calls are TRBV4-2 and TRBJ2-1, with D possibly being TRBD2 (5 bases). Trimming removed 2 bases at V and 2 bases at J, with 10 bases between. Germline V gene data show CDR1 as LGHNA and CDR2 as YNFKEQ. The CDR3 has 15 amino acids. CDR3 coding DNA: TGTGCCAGCAGCCAACCGGGATTCACCTACAATGAGCAGTTCTTC. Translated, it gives CASSQPGFTYNEQFF.

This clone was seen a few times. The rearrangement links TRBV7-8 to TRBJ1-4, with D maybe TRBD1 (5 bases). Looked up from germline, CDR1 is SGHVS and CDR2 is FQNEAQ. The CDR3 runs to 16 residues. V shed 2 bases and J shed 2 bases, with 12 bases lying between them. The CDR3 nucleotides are TGTGCCAGCAGCTTACCCGGGACGACGACTAATGAAAAACTGTTTTTT. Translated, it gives CASSLPGTTTNEKLFF. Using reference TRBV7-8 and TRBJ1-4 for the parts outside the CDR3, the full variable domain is GAGVSQSPRYKVAKRGQDVALRCDPISGHVSLFWYQQALGQGPEFLTYFQNEAQLDKSGLPSDRFFAERPEGSVSTLKIQRTQQEDSAVYLCASSLPGTTTNEKLFFGSGTQLSVL.

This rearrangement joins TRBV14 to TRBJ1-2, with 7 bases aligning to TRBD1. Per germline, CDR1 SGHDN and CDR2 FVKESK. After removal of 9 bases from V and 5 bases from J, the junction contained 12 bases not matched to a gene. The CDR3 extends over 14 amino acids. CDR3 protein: CARLDRRKLYGYTF. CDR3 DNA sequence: TGTGCCAGATTGGACAGGAGAAAACTTTATGGCTACACCTTC. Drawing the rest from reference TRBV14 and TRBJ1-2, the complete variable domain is EAGVTQFPSHSVIEKGQTVTLRCDPISGHDNLYWYRRVMGKEIKFLLHFVKESKQDESGMPNNRFLAERTGGTYSTLKVQPAELEDSGVYFCARLDRRKLYGYTFGSGTRLTVV.

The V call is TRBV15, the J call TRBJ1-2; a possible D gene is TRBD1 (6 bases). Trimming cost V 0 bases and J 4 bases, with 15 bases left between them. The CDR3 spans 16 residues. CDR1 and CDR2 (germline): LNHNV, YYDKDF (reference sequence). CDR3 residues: CATSRDTGTGAYGYTF. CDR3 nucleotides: TGTGCCACCAGCAGAGATACAGGGACTGGGGCCTATGGCTACACCTTC.

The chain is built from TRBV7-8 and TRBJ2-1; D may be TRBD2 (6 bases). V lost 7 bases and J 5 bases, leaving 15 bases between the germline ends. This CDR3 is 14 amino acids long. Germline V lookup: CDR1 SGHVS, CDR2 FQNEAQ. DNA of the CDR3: TGTGCCAGCACCGGGGCGGGGCTCAACAATGAGCAGTTCTTC. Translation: CASTGAGLNNEQFF.

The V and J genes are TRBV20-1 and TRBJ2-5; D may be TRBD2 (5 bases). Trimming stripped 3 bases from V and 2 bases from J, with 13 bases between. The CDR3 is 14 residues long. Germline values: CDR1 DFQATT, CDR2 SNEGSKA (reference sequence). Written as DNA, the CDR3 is TGCAGTGCTAGTTATAGCGAGCGTCAAGAGACCCAGTACTTC. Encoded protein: CSASYSERQETQYF.

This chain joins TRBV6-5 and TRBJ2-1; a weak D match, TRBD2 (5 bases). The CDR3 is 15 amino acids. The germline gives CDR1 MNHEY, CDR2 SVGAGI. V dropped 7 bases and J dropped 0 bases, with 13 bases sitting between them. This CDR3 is CASTSSGDSYNEQFF. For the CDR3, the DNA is TGTGCCAGCACCTCCTCCGGGGACTCCTACAATGAGCAGTTCTTC.

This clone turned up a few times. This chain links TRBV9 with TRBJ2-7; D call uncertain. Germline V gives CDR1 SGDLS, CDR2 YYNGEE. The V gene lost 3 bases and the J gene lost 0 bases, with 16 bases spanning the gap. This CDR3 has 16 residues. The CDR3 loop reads CASSAPTGPNSYEQYF. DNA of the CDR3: TGTGCCAGCAGCGCGCCGACCGGACCGAACTCCTACGAGCAGTACTTC.

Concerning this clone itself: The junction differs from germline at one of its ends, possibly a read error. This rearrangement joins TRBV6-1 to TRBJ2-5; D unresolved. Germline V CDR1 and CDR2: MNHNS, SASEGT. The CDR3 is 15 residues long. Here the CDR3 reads CASSERFGPQGTQYF. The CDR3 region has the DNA TGTGCCAGCAGTGAAAGGTTCGGACCTCAAGGGACCCAGTACTTC.

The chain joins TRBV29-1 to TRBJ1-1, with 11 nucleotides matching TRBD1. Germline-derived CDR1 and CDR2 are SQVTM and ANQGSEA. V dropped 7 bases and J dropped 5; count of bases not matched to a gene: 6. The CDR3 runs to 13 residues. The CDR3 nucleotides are TGCAGCGCTGGACAGGGGGCAGAGACTGAAGCTTTCTTT. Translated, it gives CSAGQGAETEAFF.

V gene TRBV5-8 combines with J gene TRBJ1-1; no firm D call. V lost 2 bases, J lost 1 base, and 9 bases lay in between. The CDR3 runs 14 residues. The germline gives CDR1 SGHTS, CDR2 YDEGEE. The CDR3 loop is CASSLRLKNTEAFF. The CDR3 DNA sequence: TGTGCCAGCAGCTTAAGGTTAAAGAACACTGAAGCTTTCTTT.

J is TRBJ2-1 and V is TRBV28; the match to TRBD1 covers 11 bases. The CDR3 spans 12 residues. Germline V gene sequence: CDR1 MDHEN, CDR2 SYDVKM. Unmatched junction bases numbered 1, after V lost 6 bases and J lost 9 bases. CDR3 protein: CASRGTGGEQFF. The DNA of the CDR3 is TGTGCCAGCAGAGGGACAGGGGGTGAGCAGTTCTTC.

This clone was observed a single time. CDR3 in DNA: TGTGCCACCCTGCCGACGGGAGCTAGCACAGATACGCAGTATTTT. Translated: CATLPTGASTDTQYF. The rearrangement joins TRBV2 to TRBJ2-3, with a possible D match to TRBD2 (6 bases). Germline values: CDR1 SNHLY, CDR2 FYNNEI. The CDR3 loop spans 15 amino acids. Trimming removed 10 bases at V and 0 bases at J, with 17 bases between. Combining the CDR3 with reference TRBV2 and TRBJ2-3 gives the whole variable domain EPEVTQTPSHQVTQMGQEVILRCVPISNHLYFYWYRQILGQKVEFLVSFYNNEISEKSEIFDDQFSVERPDGSNFTLKIRSTKLEDSAMYFCATLPTGASTDTQYFGPGTRLTVL.

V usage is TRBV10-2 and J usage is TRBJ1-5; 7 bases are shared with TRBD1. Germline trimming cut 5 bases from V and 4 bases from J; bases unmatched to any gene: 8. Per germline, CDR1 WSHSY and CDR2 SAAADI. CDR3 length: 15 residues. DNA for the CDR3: TGCGCCAGCAGTCGGGGGACAGATAGGAATCAGCCCCAGCATTTT. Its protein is CASSRGTDRNQPQHF.

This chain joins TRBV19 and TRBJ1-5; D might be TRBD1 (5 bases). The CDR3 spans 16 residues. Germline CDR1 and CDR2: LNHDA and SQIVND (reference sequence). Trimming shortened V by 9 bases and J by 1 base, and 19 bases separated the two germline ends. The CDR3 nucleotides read TGTGCCAGCCTGAGAACCGGGACGGTCAGCAATCAGCCCCAGCATTTT. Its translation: CASLRTGTVSNQPQHF.